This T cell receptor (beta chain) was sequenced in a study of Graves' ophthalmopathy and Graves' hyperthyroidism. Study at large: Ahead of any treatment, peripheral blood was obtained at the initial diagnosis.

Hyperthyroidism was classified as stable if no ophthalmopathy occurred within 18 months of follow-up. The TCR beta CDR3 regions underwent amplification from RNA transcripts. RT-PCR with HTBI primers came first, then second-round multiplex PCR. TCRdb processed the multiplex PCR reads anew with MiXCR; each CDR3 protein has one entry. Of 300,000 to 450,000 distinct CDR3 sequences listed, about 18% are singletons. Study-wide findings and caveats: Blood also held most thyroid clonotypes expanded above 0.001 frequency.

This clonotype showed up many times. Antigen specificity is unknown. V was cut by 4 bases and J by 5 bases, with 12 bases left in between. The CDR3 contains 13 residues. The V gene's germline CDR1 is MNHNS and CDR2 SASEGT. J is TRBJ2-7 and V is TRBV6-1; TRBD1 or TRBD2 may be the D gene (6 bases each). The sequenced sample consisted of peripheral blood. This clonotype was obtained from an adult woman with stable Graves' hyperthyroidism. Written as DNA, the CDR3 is TGTGCCAGCAGTGCTCAGGGGACTCACGAGCAGTACTTC. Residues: CASSAQGTHEQYF.